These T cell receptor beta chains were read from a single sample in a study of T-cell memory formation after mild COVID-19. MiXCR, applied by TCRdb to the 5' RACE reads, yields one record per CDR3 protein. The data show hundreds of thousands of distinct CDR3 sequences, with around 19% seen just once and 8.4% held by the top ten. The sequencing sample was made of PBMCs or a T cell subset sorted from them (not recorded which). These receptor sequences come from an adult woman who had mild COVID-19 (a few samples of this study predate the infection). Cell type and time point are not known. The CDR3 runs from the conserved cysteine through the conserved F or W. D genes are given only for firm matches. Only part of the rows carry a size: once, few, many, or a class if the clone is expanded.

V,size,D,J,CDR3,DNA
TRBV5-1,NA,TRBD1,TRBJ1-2,CASSPRQGASGYTF,TGCGCCAGCAGCCCCCGACAGGGGGCTAGCGGCTACACCTTC
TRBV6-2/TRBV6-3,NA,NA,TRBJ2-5,CASSHDLGTQYF,TGTGCCAGCAGTCACGACTTGGGGACCCAGTACTTC
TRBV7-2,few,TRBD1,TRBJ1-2,CASSLEGDRANYGYTF,TGTGCCAGCAGCTTAGAGGGGGACAGGGCCAACTATGGCTACACCTTC
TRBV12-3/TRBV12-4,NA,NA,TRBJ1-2,CASSPQGTSGYTF,TGTGCCAGCAGTCCACAGGGAACCTCTGGCTACACCTTC
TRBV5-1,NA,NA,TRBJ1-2,CASSSDAHYGYTF,TGCGCCAGCAGCTCGGACGCCCACTATGGCTACACCTTC
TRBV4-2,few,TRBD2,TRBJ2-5,CASSQELAGGLGTQYF,TGTGCCAGCAGCCAAGAACTAGCGGGAGGCCTAGGGACCCAGTACTTC
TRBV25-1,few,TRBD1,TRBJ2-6,CASRTGGNSGANVLTF,TGTGCCAGCAGGACAGGGGGCAATTCTGGGGCCAACGTCCTGACTTTC
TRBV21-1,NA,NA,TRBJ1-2,CASKPCSSFYGYTF,TGTGCCAGTAAACCGTGCTCCTCATTCTATGGCTACACCTTC
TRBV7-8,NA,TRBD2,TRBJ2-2,CASSFSGVLRGGELFF,TGTGCCAGCAGCTTTAGCGGGGTGCTCCGGGGCGGGGAGCTGTTTTTT
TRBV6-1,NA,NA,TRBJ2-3,CASSAHGGDTQYF,TGTGCCAGCAGTGCTCACGGAGGGGATACGCAGTATTTT
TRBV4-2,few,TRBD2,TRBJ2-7,CASSQGPLLAGDYEQYF,TGTGCCAGCAGCCAAGGGCCTTTGCTAGCGGGAGATTACGAGCAGTACTTC
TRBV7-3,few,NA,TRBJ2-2,CASSSLSTRVPRAIGELFF,TGTGCCAGCAGCTCGCTATCAACCCGGGTCCCTCGGGCTATAGGGGAGCTGTTTTTT
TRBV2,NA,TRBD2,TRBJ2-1,CASNRLAGGYNEQFF,TGTGCCAGCAACAGACTAGCGGGGGGATACAATGAGCAGTTCTTC
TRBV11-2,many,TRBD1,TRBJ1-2,CASSLGYRGGYTF,TGTGCCAGCAGCTTAGGCTACAGGGGTGGCTACACCTTC
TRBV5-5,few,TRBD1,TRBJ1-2,CASSGTGYDGYTF,TGTGCCAGCAGCGGGACAGGGTACGATGGCTACACCTTC
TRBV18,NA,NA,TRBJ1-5,CASSPTGQGNKDF,TGTGCCAGCTCACCTACTGGGCAAGGTAACAAGGATTTT
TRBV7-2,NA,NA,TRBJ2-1,CASSLLAFSYNEQFF,TGTGCCAGCAGCTTATTGGCTTTCTCCTACAATGAGCAGTTCTTC
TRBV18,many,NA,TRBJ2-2,CASSSPTLYTGELFF,TGTGCCAGCTCATCCCCGACACTCTACACCGGGGAGCTGTTTTTT
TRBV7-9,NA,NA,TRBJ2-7,CASSLVVYEQYF,TGTGCCAGCAGCTTAGTGGTATACGAGCAGTACTTC
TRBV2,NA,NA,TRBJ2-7,CASSGLFLSFYEQYF,TGTGCCAGCAGTGGTCTATTCCTTTCCTTCTACGAGCAGTACTTC
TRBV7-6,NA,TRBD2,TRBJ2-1,CASSSLLAGGNEQFF,TGTGCCAGCAGCTCTTTACTAGCGGGGGGCAATGAGCAGTTCTTC
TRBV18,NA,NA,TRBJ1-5,CASSPSREGNQHQHF,TGTGCCAGCTCACCGTCCAGGGAGGGCAATCAGCACCAGCATTTT
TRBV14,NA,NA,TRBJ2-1,CASSQDLPRWEQFF,TGTGCCAGCAGCCAAGACCTCCCCCGGTGGGAGCAGTTCTTC
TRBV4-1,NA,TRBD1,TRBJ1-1,CASSQDRERARTEAFF,TGCGCCAGCAGCCAGGACAGGGAAAGGGCTCGGACTGAAGCTTTCTTT
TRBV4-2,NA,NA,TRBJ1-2,CASSQGDYRDGYTF,TGTGCCAGCAGCCAAGGGGATTACAGGGACGGCTACACCTTC
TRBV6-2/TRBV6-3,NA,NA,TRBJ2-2,CASSPGLGRTGELFF,TGTGCCAGCAGTCCCGGACTGGGGCGTACCGGGGAGCTGTTTTTT
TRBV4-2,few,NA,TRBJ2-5,CASSQYRGIQETQYF,TGTGCCAGCAGCCAATACCGGGGGATCCAAGAGACCCAGTACTTC
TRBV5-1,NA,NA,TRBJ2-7,CASSLLRDKYEQYF,TGCGCCAGCAGCTTACTCAGGGACAAATACGAGCAGTACTTC
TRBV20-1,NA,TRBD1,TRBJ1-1,CSARGMGQGLNTEAFF,TGCAGTGCTAGAGGAATGGGACAGGGACTGAACACTGAAGCTTTCTTT
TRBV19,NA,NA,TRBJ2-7,CASSPQGPNYEQYF,TGTGCCAGTAGTCCCCAGGGGCCGAACTACGAGCAGTACTTC
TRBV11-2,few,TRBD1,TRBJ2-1,CASSLGQGNLPYNEQFF,TGTGCCAGCAGCCTAGGACAGGGAAACTTACCTTACAATGAGCAGTTCTTC
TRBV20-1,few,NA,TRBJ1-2,CSARDKGLNYGYTF,TGCAGTGCTAGAGACAAGGGGCTTAACTATGGCTACACCTTC
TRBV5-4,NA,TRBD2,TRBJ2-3,CASSLTSGNTDTQYF,TGTGCCAGCAGCCTAACTAGCGGGAACACAGATACGCAGTATTTT
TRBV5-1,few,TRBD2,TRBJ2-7,CASSLAGGMEEQYF,TGCGCCAGCAGCTTGGCGGGAGGAATGGAGGAGCAGTACTTC
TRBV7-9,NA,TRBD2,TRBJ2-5,CASSSLEAGRETQYF,TGTGCCAGCAGCTCCCTAGAAGCGGGAAGAGAGACCCAGTACTTC
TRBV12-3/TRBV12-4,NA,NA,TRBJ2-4,CASSLLGAKNIQYF,TGTGCCAGCAGTCTCCTGGGGGCCAAAAACATTCAGTACTTC
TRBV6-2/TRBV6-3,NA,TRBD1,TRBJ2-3,CASRGQGVLDTQYF,TGTGCCAGTCGGGGACAGGGGGTCTTAGATACGCAGTATTTT
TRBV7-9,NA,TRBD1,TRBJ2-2,CASRLGQATGELFF,TGTGCCAGCAGATTGGGACAGGCCACCGGGGAGCTGTTTTTT
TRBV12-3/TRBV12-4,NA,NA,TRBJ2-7,CASRKTGSTYEQYF,TGTGCCAGCAGGAAAACAGGGTCCACCTACGAGCAGTACTTC
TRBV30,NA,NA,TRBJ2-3,CACTTGPDTQYF,TGTGCCTGCACCACAGGGCCAGATACGCAGTATTTT
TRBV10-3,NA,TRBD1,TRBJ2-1,CAISAGQADLGNEQFF,TGTGCCATCAGCGCCGGACAGGCCGACCTAGGCAATGAGCAGTTCTTC
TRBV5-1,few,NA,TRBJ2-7,CASSLERATYEQYF,TGCGCCAGCAGCTTGGAACGGGCCACCTACGAGCAGTACTTC
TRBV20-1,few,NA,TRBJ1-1,CSARDLDSRGYTEAFF,TGCAGTGCTAGAGACCTGGACAGTAGGGGATACACTGAAGCTTTCTTT
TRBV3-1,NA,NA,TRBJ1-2,CASSQFRTDDYGYTF,TGTGCCAGCAGCCAATTCCGGACAGACGACTATGGCTACACCTTC
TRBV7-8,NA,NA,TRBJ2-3,CASLQPPDTDTQYF,TGTGCCAGCCTACAGCCTCCTGACACAGATACGCAGTATTTT
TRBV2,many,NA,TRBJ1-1,CASSERGARTEAFF,TGTGCCAGCAGTGAACGGGGGGCGCGTACTGAAGCTTTCTTT
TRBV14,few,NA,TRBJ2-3,CASSQKGTDTQYF,TGTGCCAGCAGCCAAAAGGGCACAGATACGCAGTATTTT
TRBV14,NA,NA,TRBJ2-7,CASSLQGSGSYEQYF,TGTGCCAGCAGTTTACAGGGCTCTGGCTCCTACGAGCAGTACTTC
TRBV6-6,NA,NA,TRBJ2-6,CASSFETGSGANVLTF,TGTGCCAGCAGTTTCGAGACAGGCTCTGGGGCCAACGTCCTGACTTTC
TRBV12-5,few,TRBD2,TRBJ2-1,CASGSISGEAINEQFF,TGTGCTAGTGGTTCGATTAGCGGGGAGGCAATCAATGAGCAGTTCTTC
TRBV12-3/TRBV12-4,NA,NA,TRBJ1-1,CASTLWRGTEAFF,TGTGCCAGCACCCTGTGGAGGGGAACTGAAGCTTTCTTT
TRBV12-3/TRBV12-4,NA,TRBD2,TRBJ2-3,CASSLGLAGGDPTDTQYF,TGTGCCAGCAGTCTCGGACTAGCGGGGGGGGACCCCACAGATACGCAGTATTTT
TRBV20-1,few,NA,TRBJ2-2,CSARGETGPAGELFF,TGCAGTGCCAGAGGGGAGACGGGGCCCGCCGGGGAGCTGTTTTTT
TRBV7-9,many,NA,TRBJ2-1,CASSRAELYNEQFF,TGTGCCAGCAGCCGAGCGGAGCTCTACAATGAGCAGTTCTTC
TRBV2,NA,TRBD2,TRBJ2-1,CASSVSRAELAGSNYNEQFF,TGTGCCAGCAGTGTCTCCAGGGCAGAACTAGCGGGGAGCAACTACAATGAGCAGTTCTTC
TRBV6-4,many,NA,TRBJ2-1,CASSDSSVTYNEQFF,TGTGCCAGCAGTGACTCTAGCGTGACCTACAATGAGCAGTTCTTC
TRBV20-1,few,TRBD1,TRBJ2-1,CSASDRATYNEQFF,TGCAGTGCTTCGGACAGGGCGACCTACAATGAGCAGTTCTTC